Presented here are 32 T cell receptor beta chains from one specimen sequenced in a study of response to subunit inactivated influenza vaccine. TCRdb redid the calling of the RT-PCR reads with MiXCR, one entry per CDR3 protein. In the table there are about 500,000 distinct CDR3 sequences, more than 15% of which are singletons. The sequenced sample was CD4+ T cells sorted from PBMCs, obtained around 25 months after vaccination. These receptors were taken from a man aged 50-75 years who received an inactivated influenza vaccine.

V and J are TRBV5-1 and TRBJ2-2; either TRBD1 or TRBD2 may fit D (5 bases each). Germline V gene lookup returns CDR1 SGHRS and CDR2 YFSETQ. The V and J ends lost 5 bases and 6 bases respectively, with 17 bases between them. The CDR3 sequence is 15 residues long. The CDR3 coding sequence is TGCGCCAGCAGGCCCCGGGACCCCGCTTCCGGGGAGCTGTTTTTT. It specifies CASRPRDPASGELFF.

The sample holds many counts of this clonotype. This chain joins TRBV28 and TRBJ2-1; 9 bases are shared with TRBD1. Germline trimming cut 5 bases from V and 6 bases from J; bases unmatched to any gene: 8. CDR1 and CDR2 from the germline V gene are MDHEN and SYDVKM. The CDR3 totals 15 residues. DNA of the CDR3: TGTGCCAGCAGTAATCCGGGACAGGGCGGCAATGAGCAGTTCTTC. It specifies CASSNPGQGGNEQFF.

This clonotype was picked up one time. This CDR3 reads CASSFWTGGTDEQFF. The CDR3 DNA is TGTGCCAGCAGCTTCTGGACAGGGGGTACGGATGAGCAGTTCTTC. The chain recombines TRBV7-9 with TRBJ2-1; 10 bases match TRBD1. CDR1 is SEHNR and CDR2 is FQNEAQ in the germline V gene (reference sequence). V was clipped by 3 bases and J by 8 bases; unmatched bases: 7. CDR3 length: 15 amino acids.

This clonotype came up a few times. The V call is TRBV9, the J call TRBJ1-4; possible D gene TRBD1, 6 bases. The germline V gene has CDR1 SGDLS and CDR2 YYNGEE. The CDR3 runs 16 residues. Trimming left V 1 base short and J 1 base short, with 11 bases between. DNA for the CDR3: TGTGCCAGCAGCGTATACGGGGGCAGAACTAATGAAAAACTGTTTTTT. This sequence encodes CASSVYGGRTNEKLFF.

The chain carries TRBV19 and TRBJ2-6, with 10 positions matching TRBD1. The ends lost 5 bases at V and 2 bases at J; junction bases unmatched: 12. CDR3 length: 19 residues. Germline V CDR1 and CDR2: LNHDA, SQIVND (reference sequence). Here the CDR3 reads CASSRSRDRGFAGANVLTF. CDR3 sequence (DNA): TGTGCCAGTAGTCGAAGCCGGGACAGGGGTTTTGCTGGGGCCAACGTCCTGACTTTC.

The genes are TRBV4-2 and TRBJ1-4, with a possible D match to TRBD1 (5 bases). Between the trimmed V and J ends, which lost 0 bases and 6 bases, there was a span of 11 bases. The CDR3 loop spans 15 amino acids. Germline V CDR1 and CDR2: LGHNA, YNFKEQ. The CDR3 spells CASSQEPGSDEKLFF. The CDR3 DNA reads TGTGCCAGCAGCCAAGAACCAGGGTCGGATGAAAAACTGTTTTTT.

This clonotype appeared a few times. The rearrangement uses TRBV5-6 and TRBJ2-2; a possible D gene is TRBD2 (6 bases). Per the germline V gene, CDR1 is SGHDT and CDR2 is YYEEEE. V lost 2 bases, J lost 4 bases, and 21 bases lay in between. This CDR3 comprises 18 residues. CDR3 protein: CASSFFRGEVLGTGELFF. In nucleotides, the CDR3 is TGTGCCAGCAGCTTTTTTCGCGGGGAGGTCTTGGGCACCGGGGAGCTGTTTTTT.

This clonotype was detected many times. Here the CDR3 DNA reads TGCGCCAGCAGCCAATTTCTAGCCGCTGAAGCTTTCTTT. Translating it yields CASSQFLAAEAFF. The V call is TRBV4-1, the J call TRBJ1-1; no definite D call. The V and J ends lost 2 bases and 6 bases respectively, with 10 bases between them. This CDR3 region has 13 residues. Germline V lookup: CDR1 MGHRA, CDR2 YSYEKL.

The rearrangement joins TRBV27 to TRBJ2-1, with 13 bases lining up with TRBD2. The germline CDR1 and CDR2 sequences are MNHEY and SMNVEV (reference sequence). Losses at the gene ends were 3 bases for V and 9 bases for J; bases not matched to a gene: 5. This CDR3 has 15 residues. The CDR3 loop is CASSFLGLAGFEQFF. The CDR3 nucleotides are TGTGCCAGCAGTTTTTTGGGACTAGCGGGATTTGAGCAGTTCTTC.

The chain combines TRBV10-3 with TRBJ2-2; 8 bases align to TRBD2. Unmatched junction bases numbered 6, after V lost 3 bases and J lost 6 bases. The CDR3 is 15 residues long. CDR1 is ENHRY, CDR2 SYGVKD, per germline. CDR3 residues: CAISDGGLVPGELFF. The CDR3 region has the DNA TGTGCCATCAGTGACGGGGGACTAGTCCCCGGGGAGCTGTTTTTT.

This clonotype was counted a few times. The V gene is TRBV15, the J gene TRBJ1-4; D is possibly TRBD1 (5 bases). CDR3 size: 16 residues. Germline CDR1 reads LNHNV; CDR2 reads YYDKDF (reference sequence). V lost 2 bases, J lost 1 base, and 11 bases lay in between. In nucleotides, the CDR3 is TGTGCCACCAGCAGATGGGGAAGGGGAACTAATGAAAAACTGTTTTTT. As protein: CATSRWGRGTNEKLFF.

The genes are TRBV6-2 or TRBV6-3 and TRBJ2-5; 9 bases are shared with TRBD2. With V trimmed by 2 bases and J by 6 bases, 13 bases remained unmatched. Germline V gene lookup returns CDR1 MNHEY and CDR2 SVGEGT. The CDR3 extends over 17 amino acids. The CDR3 region has the DNA TGTGCCAGCAGTTACGGGAGGGGTAGCGGGAGATGGAAGACCCAGTACTTC. Translation gives CASSYGRGSGRWKTQYF.

The rearrangement links TRBV10-3 to TRBJ2-1, with 8 bases lining up with TRBD1. Germline loops: CDR1 ENHRY, CDR2 SYGVKD. This CDR3 is built from 17 residues. V lost 2 bases, J lost 5 bases, and 11 bases stayed unmatched. This CDR3 is CAISERVLDRDDNEQFF. CDR3 coding DNA: TGTGCCATCAGTGAGCGAGTATTGGACAGGGATGACAATGAGCAGTTCTTC.

This clonotype came up a few times. The V gene is TRBV20-1, the J gene TRBJ2-3; 13 bases map to TRBD2. The junction had 7 bases not matched to a gene; V was cut back by 1 base and J by 3 bases. Germline V lookup: CDR1 DFQATT, CDR2 SNEGSKA (reference sequence). The CDR3 totals 17 residues. The CDR3 loop is CSARAASLAGGTDTQYF. The CDR3 DNA reads TGCAGTGCTAGAGCTGCATCACTAGCGGGAGGGACAGATACGCAGTATTTT.

J is TRBJ2-5 and V is TRBV12-3 or TRBV12-4; the D gene could be TRBD1 or TRBD2 (6 bases each). V was shortened by 7 bases and J by 9 bases, with 15 bases between the two germline ends. CDR3 length equals 12 residues. This CDR3 reads CASNFGGGAQYF. The CDR3 DNA is TGTGCCAGCAATTTCGGGGGCGGAGCCCAGTACTTC.

The genes are TRBV14 and TRBJ2-7; either TRBD1 or TRBD2 may supply D (6 bases each). Trimming cost V 2 bases and J 1 base, with 15 bases left between them. The CDR3 sequence is 16 residues long. The V gene's germline CDR1 is SGHDN and CDR2 FVKESK. The CDR3, as DNA: TGTGCCAGCAGCCAACGGGGGCCTGGGAGTTCCTACGAGCAGTACTTC. Its protein is CASSQRGPGSSYEQYF.

This clonotype was picked up many times. The V and J genes are TRBV20-1 and TRBJ1-1; D might be TRBD1 (5 bases). The V gene lost 7 bases and the J gene lost 4 bases, with 16 bases spanning the gap. CDR3 length: 13 amino acids. Germline-derived CDR1 and CDR2 are DFQATT and SNEGSKA (reference sequence). The CDR3 coding sequence is TGCAGTGTTGGGCAGGGTCCATCCACTGAAGCTTTCTTT. It yields the protein CSVGQGPSTEAFF.

V is TRBV7-9 and J is TRBJ1-2; D uncertain. The ends were cut back, 3 bases at V and 6 bases at J, with 11 bases in the middle. Per the germline V gene, CDR1 is SEHNR and CDR2 is FQNEAQ (reference sequence). CDR3 size: 13 residues. This chain's CDR3 is CASSLAEQDGYTF. CDR3 coding DNA: TGTGCCAGCAGCTTGGCAGAGCAAGATGGCTACACCTTC.

The CDR3 nucleotides are TGCGCCAGCAGCGGCCCACGGACAGGAATAATGAACACTGAAGCTTTCTTT. Its protein product is CASSGPRTGIMNTEAFF. The genes are TRBV5-1 and TRBJ1-1; the match to TRBD1 covers 7 bases. Germline V gene lookup returns CDR1 SGHRS and CDR2 YFSETQ. CDR3 size: 17 residues. V was clipped by 4 bases and J by 0 bases; unmatched bases: 12.

The chain links TRBV5-1 to TRBJ2-2; no definite D call. V dropped 0 bases and J dropped 1 base, with 7 bases sitting between them. There are 15 residues in the CDR3. The germline CDR1 and CDR2 sequences are SGHRS and YFSETQ. The CDR3 DNA reads as TGCGCCAGCAGCTTGGTTGGCAAGAACACCGGGGAGCTGTTTTTT. It codes for CASSLVGKNTGELFF. The full variable domain, completed using reference TRBV5-1 and TRBJ2-2, is KAGVTQTPRYLIKTRGQQVTLSCSPISGHRSVSWYQQTPGQGLQFLFEYFSETQRNKGNFPGRFSGRQFSNSRSEMNVSTLELGDSALYLCASSLVGKNTGELFFGEGSRLTVL.

The rearrangement links TRBV6-4 to TRBJ2-7; D uncertain. Germline CDR1 MRHNA, CDR2 SNTAGT. This CDR3 is 15 amino acids long. Trimming pared 3 bases from V and 6 bases from J, leaving 18 bases between. CDR3 coding DNA: TGTGCCAGCAGTGAGTGGTACGGATCCTCCGTCGAGCAGTACTTC. Translation gives CASSEWYGSSVEQYF.

CDR3 in amino acids: CASTGRGNEKLFF. As DNA, the CDR3 is TGTGCCAGCACCGGGAGGGGGAATGAAAAACTGTTTTTT. The chain has TRBV7-9 and TRBJ1-4, with D perhaps matching TRBD1 (6 bases). Trimming removed 7 bases from V and 5 bases from J, with 11 bases in between. This CDR3 has 13 residues. Germline V lookup: CDR1 SEHNR, CDR2 FQNEAQ (reference sequence).

The genes are TRBV12-3 or TRBV12-4 and TRBJ2-2, with unresolved D. The CDR3 totals 15 residues. V was shortened by 4 bases and J by 2 bases, with 11 bases between the two germline ends. In nucleotides, the CDR3 is TGTGCCAGCAGTTCGCAAGGGTTAAACACCGGGGAGCTGTTTTTT. Translation gives CASSSQGLNTGELFF.

This clonotype was found many times. The rearrangement uses TRBV29-1 and TRBJ2-1, with 9 bases that match TRBD2. Trimming removed 5 bases from V and 9 bases from J; junction bases left unmatched: 14. The CDR3 extends over 15 amino acids. Germline loops: CDR1 SQVTM, CDR2 ANQGSEA. The CDR3 DNA follows: TGCAGCGTTCGGGGTGTGAGGACTAGCGAAACTGAGCAGTTCTTC. It is translated as CSVRGVRTSETEQFF.

The CDR3 is CASSPTAASYNEQFF. CDR3 in DNA: TGTGCCAGCAGCCCGACAGCCGCCTCCTACAATGAGCAGTTCTTC. The chain couples TRBV7-3 to TRBJ2-1; D perhaps matches TRBD1 (5 bases). The V gene's germline CDR1 is SGHTA and CDR2 FQGTGA. V lost 5 bases, J lost 0 bases, and 11 bases lay in between. The CDR3 totals 15 residues.

The chain employs TRBV20-1 and TRBJ2-7; 12 bases line up with TRBD1. CDR3 length equals 14 residues. CDR1 and CDR2 from the germline V gene are DFQATT and SNEGSKA (reference sequence). V lost 0 bases to trimming and J lost 9 bases; unmatched junction nucleotides: 6. The CDR3 region is CSARDPGQGASQYF. In nucleotides, the CDR3 is TGCAGTGCTAGAGATCCGGGACAGGGGGCCTCGCAGTACTTC.

CDR3 in amino acids: CASSSPGQGNLFYGYTF. For the CDR3, the DNA is TGTGCCAGCAGCTCCCCCGGGCAGGGAAACCTCTTCTATGGCTACACCTTC. The rearrangement links TRBV21-1 to TRBJ1-2; TRBD1, the table's D call, was not compared with the DNA. TRBV21-1 is a recognized pseudogene. CDR3 size: 17 residues.

This clonotype appeared a few times. This sequence joins TRBV7-2 and TRBJ2-3; D may be TRBD2 (6 bases). Germline assignment: CDR1 SGHTA and CDR2 FQGNSA. V was pared by 5 bases and J by 2 bases, with 23 bases between. This CDR3 has 18 amino acids. The CDR3 DNA reads TGTGCCAGCAGCCGCCGTGACGGGGGTGCCCCTTCCACAGATACGCAGTATTTT. The encoded protein is CASSRRDGGAPSTDTQYF.

V and J are TRBV19 and TRBJ2-7, with D unclear. V lost 5 bases to trimming and J lost 1 base, with 15 bases between them. CDR1 and CDR2 from the germline V gene are LNHDA and SQIVND (reference sequence). The CDR3 is 15 amino acids. CDR3 region: CASSAPGGNSYEQYF. In DNA form, the CDR3 reads TGTGCCAGTAGTGCACCCGGCGGCAATTCCTACGAGCAGTACTTC.

In its sample, this clonotype was seen a few times. The CDR3 DNA reads as TGCAGCGTTACCCTAGCGGGAGGACGCTACAATGAGCAGTTCTTC. It codes for CSVTLAGGRYNEQFF. The V and J genes are TRBV29-1 and TRBJ2-1; 11 bases are shared with TRBD2. The V and J ends lost 5 bases and 3 bases, in that order; junction bases with no gene match: 6. The CDR3 extends over 15 amino acids. Germline CDR1 is SQVTM and CDR2 is ANQGSEA.

This clonotype has a handful of counts. The chain combines TRBV20-1 with TRBJ1-2; perhaps TRBD1 as D (6 bases). This CDR3 spans 13 amino acids. V lost 3 bases, J lost 8 bases, and 16 bases lay in between. From germline, CDR1 is DFQATT and CDR2 SNEGSKA (reference sequence). CDR3 sequence reads: CSASVRGWEGYTF. In DNA, the CDR3 is TGCAGTGCTAGCGTTAGGGGGTGGGAAGGCTACACCTTC.

This clonotype was seen many times. CDR3 loop: CSARDRMGIAKNIQYF. The DNA for the CDR3 is TGCAGTGCTAGAGATCGGATGGGAATAGCCAAAAACATTCAGTACTTC. The V call is TRBV20-1, the J call TRBJ2-4; D is uncertain. V was pared by 0 bases and J by 0 bases, with 12 bases between. From germline, CDR1 is DFQATT and CDR2 SNEGSKA (reference sequence). The CDR3 contains 16 residues.